The 18 T cell receptor beta chains reported below all come from one sample, sequenced in a study of cytomegalovirus exposure and HLA in healthy donors (dated by TCRdb to 2016 to 2017). Library preparation was by the immunoSEQ multiplex PCR assay. The multiplex PCR relied on a mix of 60 forward primers for TCR Vbeta segments and 13 reverse primers for TCR Jbeta segments. TCRdb limited this immuneACCESS table to in-frame rearrangements with V and J called. A share of clones is missing; checked studies link under half to unresolved V genes, and the rest is unexplained. Across this sample there are some 93,000 clones, with 70% to 85% seen only once. The top ten hold under 4% of the sample. The sequencing sample was made of PBMCs. The receptors derive from a man aged 45 to 65 in good health and CMV-seronegative.

The chain links TRBV18 to TRBJ2-7; D is perhaps TRBD2 (5 bases). Trimming stripped 5 bases from V and 5 bases from J, with 16 bases between. Per germline, CDR1 KGHSH and CDR2 LQKENI. The length of the CDR3 is 14 residues. The CDR3 DNA is TGTGCCAGCTCATCGTTTAGTGGAGGCGACGAGCAGTACTTC. Amino acids: CASSSFSGGDEQYF.

The chain carries TRBV27 and TRBJ1-1; D is unresolved. Germline assignment: CDR1 MNHEY and CDR2 SMNVEV (reference sequence). The CDR3 is 13 residues long. The germline V and J ends were trimmed by 8 bases and 1 base, with 11 bases remaining between them. Here the CDR3 DNA reads TGTGCCAGCTCCCGACCGGGGAACACTGAAGCTTTCTTT. As protein: CASSRPGNTEAFF.

The chain recombines TRBV7-2 with TRBJ1-1; no firm D call. Germline loops: CDR1 SGHTA, CDR2 FQGNSA. This CDR3 has 12 residues. V was clipped by 0 bases and J by 9 bases, with 8 bases between them. The CDR3 DNA is TGTGCCAGCAGCTTAGCAGTACAGAAAGCTTTCTTT. It codes for CASSLAVQKAFF.

The rearrangement links TRBV11-1 to TRBJ1-2; a weak D match, TRBD1 (6 bases). CDR1 is SGHAT and CDR2 is FQDESV in the germline V gene (reference sequence). With 4 bases removed from V and 2 bases from J, the gap between germline ends came to 11 bases. This CDR3 comprises 14 residues. DNA for the CDR3: TGTGCCAGCAGCTCAGGAACAGGGAACTATGGCTACACCTTC. It encodes CASSSGTGNYGYTF.

The chain employs TRBV28 and TRBJ1-4; D gene uncertain. V was clipped by 3 bases and J by 7 bases, with 9 bases between them. The germline V gene encodes CDR1 MDHEN and CDR2 SYDVKM. The CDR3 is made up of 13 amino acids. The CDR3 nucleotides read TGTGCCAGCAGTTTCCTGCGCACTGAAAAACTGTTTTTT. Translated, it gives CASSFLRTEKLFF.

The V gene is TRBV10-3, the J gene TRBJ2-3, with D perhaps matching TRBD1 (6 bases). The CDR3 contains 14 residues. Between the trimmed V and J ends, which lost 3 bases and 5 bases, there was a span of 12 bases. Per the germline V gene, CDR1 is ENHRY and CDR2 is SYGVKD. CDR3: CAISERGSGDTQYF. The CDR3 nucleotides are TGTGCCATCAGTGAAAGGGGGAGTGGAGATACGCAGTATTTT.

The rearrangement joins TRBV19 to TRBJ2-7; D might be TRBD1 (6 bases). V was clipped by 1 base and J by 5 bases, with 12 bases between them. The CDR3 is made up of 14 amino acids. Germline values: CDR1 LNHDA, CDR2 SQIVND (reference sequence). The CDR3 here is CASSIGLQGNEQYF. DNA for the CDR3: TGTGCCAGTAGTATAGGGCTACAGGGCAACGAGCAGTACTTC.

The rearrangement joins TRBV29-1 to TRBJ2-3; no clear D. The CDR3 is 14 residues long. Trimming cost V 1 base and J 3 bases, with 11 bases left between them. Germline-derived CDR1 and CDR2 are SQVTM and ANQGSEA. This CDR3 is CSVEAVESTDTQYF. As DNA, the CDR3 is TGCAGCGTTGAAGCGGTAGAAAGTACAGATACGCAGTATTTT.

The rearrangement uses TRBV6-6 and TRBJ1-1; 8 nucleotides agree with TRBD1. J lost 2 bases, V lost 10 bases, and 3 bases had no gene match. CDR1 is MNHNY and CDR2 is SVGAGI in the germline V gene (reference sequence). This CDR3 is built from 12 residues. CDR3 nucleotide sequence: TGTGCCACCGGACAGGGTAACACTGAAGCTTTCTTT. This encodes CATGQGNTEAFF.

This clone occurred a few times. The chain recombines TRBV6-5 with TRBJ2-5; TRBD2 might be the D (5 bases). In germline, CDR1 is MNHEY, CDR2 SVGAGI. The V and J ends lost 6 bases and 3 bases respectively, with 5 bases between them. The length of the CDR3 is 11 residues. The DNA of the CDR3 is TGTGCCAGCAGGGGAGAAGAGACCCAGTACTTC. Protein product: CASRGEETQYF.

The CDR3 spells CASIRRGGTNEKLFF. The CDR3 DNA is TGTGCCAGCATTAGGCGGGGTGGCACTAATGAAAAACTGTTTTTT. This rearrangement joins TRBV2 to TRBJ1-4; no firm D call. This CDR3 has 15 residues. V was pared by 7 bases and J by 2 bases, with 14 bases between. Germline V gene data show CDR1 as SNHLY and CDR2 as FYNNEI.

The rearrangement uses TRBV4-3 and TRBJ2-7; D might be TRBD1 (9 bases). The germline V and J ends were trimmed by 0 bases and 3 bases, with 18 bases remaining between them. CDR1 is LGHNA and CDR2 is YSLEER in the germline V gene. The length of the CDR3 is 17 residues. For the CDR3, the DNA is TGCGCCAGCAGCCAAGATCGGGGGGGACAGGGTGGCTACGAGCAGTACTTC. Translation: CASSQDRGGQGGYEQYF.

The chain has TRBV19 and TRBJ2-1, with TRBD2 matching 15 bases. There are 18 residues in the CDR3. Germline values: CDR1 LNHDA, CDR2 SQIVND (reference sequence). The V gene end was trimmed by 4 bases and the J gene end by 10 bases; junction bases not matched to a gene: 14. CDR3 DNA sequence: TGTGCCAGTAGTACCGGACTAGCGGGAGGGCGAGGTAGGATAGAGCAGTTCTTC. Translating it yields CASSTGLAGGRGRIEQFF.

The gene calls are TRBV28 and TRBJ2-1, with TRBD2 matching 14 bases. V lost 5 bases, J lost 4 bases, and 10 bases stayed unmatched. The CDR3 runs 18 residues. CDR1 MDHEN and CDR2 SYDVKM come from the germline V gene. The CDR3 spells CASSARRLAGGRYNEQFF. DNA for the CDR3: TGTGCCAGCAGTGCTCGTCGACTAGCGGGAGGGAGGTACAATGAGCAGTTCTTC.

This chain joins TRBV10-3 and TRBJ1-1, with D possibly matching TRBD1 (6 bases). The CDR3 loop spans 14 amino acids. In germline, CDR1 is ENHRY, CDR2 SYGVKD. Trimming took 2 bases from V and 8 from J, leaving 15 bases between them. CDR3 DNA sequence: TGTGCCATCAGTGAGGGCCATGGCGACAGGGAAGCTTTCTTT. It specifies CAISEGHGDREAFF.

In DNA form, the CDR3 reads TGTGCCAGCAGCACACAGACGGATTCTACCTACGAGCAGTACTTC. The encoded protein is CASSTQTDSTYEQYF. This chain connects TRBV5-4 to TRBJ2-7; D is ambiguous. V shed 4 bases and J shed 2 bases, with 16 bases lying between them. Germline loops: CDR1 SGHNT, CDR2 YYREEE (reference sequence). This CDR3 is 15 amino acids long.

The chain recombines TRBV4-2 with TRBJ1-5; D not resolved. Germline CDR1 reads LGHNA; CDR2 reads YNFKEQ. V was pared by 0 bases and J by 10 bases, with 13 bases between. This CDR3 spans 14 amino acids. CDR3 DNA: TGTGCCAGCAGCCAAGATATCAGGAACCGTCCCCAGCATTTT. This codes for CASSQDIRNRPQHF.

The chain employs TRBV4-1 and TRBJ2-1; a possible D gene is TRBD2 (6 bases). V was shortened by 4 bases and J by 1 base, with 14 bases between the two germline ends. Germline loops: CDR1 MGHRA, CDR2 YSYEKL. CDR3 length equals 16 residues. CDR3 region: CASSPSSSASYNEQFF. The CDR3, as DNA: TGCGCCAGCAGCCCCTCCTCTAGCGCGTCCTACAATGAGCAGTTCTTC.